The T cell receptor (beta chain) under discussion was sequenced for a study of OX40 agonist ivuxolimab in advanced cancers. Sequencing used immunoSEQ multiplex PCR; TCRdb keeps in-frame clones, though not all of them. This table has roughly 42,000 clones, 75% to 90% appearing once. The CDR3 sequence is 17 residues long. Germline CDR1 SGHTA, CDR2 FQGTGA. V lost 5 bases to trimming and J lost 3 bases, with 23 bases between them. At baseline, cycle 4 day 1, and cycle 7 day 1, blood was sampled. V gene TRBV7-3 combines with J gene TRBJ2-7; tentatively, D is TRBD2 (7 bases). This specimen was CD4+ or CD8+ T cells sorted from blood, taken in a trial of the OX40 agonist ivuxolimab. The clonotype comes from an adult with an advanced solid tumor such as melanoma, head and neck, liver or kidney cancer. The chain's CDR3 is CASSPPVGGGPDYEQYF. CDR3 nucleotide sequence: TGTGCCAGCAGCCCACCAGTAGGGGGGGGGCCCGACTACGAGCAGTACTTC.